The entry below gives a single T cell receptor beta chain sequence along with its context. The antigen is undetermined. The data stem from a study of T cell responses to AZD1222 COVID-19 vaccine. Study in general: Pooling was applied to second doses at about 4 or about 12 weeks.

Study outcomes and limitations: Following two doses of AZD1222, Spike-specific TCR breadth and depth rose.

From germline, CDR1 is MGHDK and CDR2 SYGVNS. V was clipped by 1 base and J by 3 bases, with 12 bases between them. The CDR3 contains 15 residues. Produced via immunoSEQ multiplex PCR; TCRdb's table is partial and in-frame only. The sample holds roughly 140,000 clones, roughly 88% seen once. The sample here was peripheral blood, taken on day 0 of AZD1222 vaccination. The genes are TRBV25-1 and TRBJ1-2, with D perhaps TRBD1 (5 bases). The receptor comes from an adult in good health. CDR3 region: CASSELGELDYGYTF. CDR3 sequence (DNA): TGTGCCAGCAGTGAATTAGGGGAACTGGACTATGGCTACACCTTC.